The clone carrying this T cell receptor beta chain turned up a few times. Antigen specificity is unknown. This sample was taken from a study of blood T cells in healthy people across ages. A second about 6 to 12 cycle PCR used barcoded and J-beta primers. TCRdb reprocessed the 5' RACE reads with MiXCR, giving one entry per CDR3 protein. The sample carries 1.5 million to 1.9 million distinct CDR3 sequences, under 55% recorded once. General study points: It was found that TCR beta diversity correlated strongly with the percentage of naive T cells.

The CDR3 runs 13 residues. The V end was cut by 6 bases, the J end by 1 base, with 7 bases between. Germline loops: CDR1 SQVTM, CDR2 ANQGSEA. Staff drew around 10 milliliters of peripheral blood from each donor. This TCR was sampled from a woman aged 18-35 years in good health. V is TRBV29-1 and J is TRBJ1-6; no definite D call. Sequenced sample: blood. In DNA form, the CDR3 reads TGCAGCGTCAGGTTTTCCTATAATTCACCCCTCCACTTT. Its translation is CSVRFSYNSPLHF. The whole variable domain, filled in from reference TRBV29-1 and TRBJ1-6, reads SAVISQKPSRDICQRGTSLTIQCQVDSQVTMMFWYRQQPGQSLTLIATANQGSEATYESGFVIDKFPISRPNLTFSTLTVSNMSPEDSSIYLCSVRFSYNSPLHFGNGTRLTVT.